This entry describes one T cell receptor beta chain. V shed 4 bases and J 0 bases; nucleotides not matched to a gene: 2. This CDR3 comprises 14 residues. The germline CDR1 and CDR2 sequences are MDHEN and SYDVKM. These data come from a study of blood T cell repertoires in COVID-19. Clones were sequenced by immunoSEQ multiplex PCR, and TCRdb holds only the in-frame ones, with some missing. The data hold 100,000 to 150,000 clones, with around 76% observed a single time. Sequences were obtained from peripheral blood. The receptor was derived from a man aged 80 or over with COVID-19, enrolled during active disease. The J gene is TRBJ2-7, the V gene TRBV28, with 8 bases that match TRBD2. Here the CDR3 reads CASSWSGGSYEQYF. The CDR3 coding sequence is TGTGCCAGCAGTTGGAGCGGGGGCTCCTACGAGCAGTACTTC.